This T cell receptor (beta chain) was captured in a study of PD-1 blockade in mismatch repair-deficient tumors (dated 2017 in TCRdb). Regarding the study in general: The trial enrolled 85 to 100 consecutive patients with 11 to 12 mismatch repair-deficient cancer types between 2013 and September 2016, all previously treated and progressing. Deep sequencing of TCR CDR3 regions was used to track tumor-associated T cell clones in peripheral blood of patients responding to PD-1 blockade.

Mismatch repair deficiency was established in every enrolled patient by polymerase chain reaction or immunohistochemistry. TCR sequencing was performed for a few patients who responded to pembrolizumab therapy. In the phase II trial, pembrolizumab PD-1 blockade was tested prospectively in advanced mismatch repair-deficient cancers, no matter which tissue of origin the cancers came from. Peripheral blood T cell samples were serially collected before and at multiple times after PD-1 blockade was started. Blood sampling time points were reported as weeks after the first dose of pembrolizumab. General study outcomes and caveats: After pembrolizumab, tumor-resident clones, which were often undetectable in blood before treatment, expanded rapidly and then contracted, generally ahead of radiologic responses.

Library prep was done by the immunoSEQ multiplex PCR assay. Sourced from immuneACCESS, this table was stored by TCRdb with only in-frame sequences that have V and J called. A share of the clones is absent; for the studies checked, an unresolved V gene accounts for under half, and the remainder has no known explanation. In all, the sample holds 60,000 to 75,000 clones, and about 91% of those were seen once. The ten top clones hold 11% to 15% of the sample. About this clone itself: It lacks a known antigen. The sample holds no much larger clone one base away, and base qualities are not on file.

This TCR came from an adult with mismatch repair-deficient cancer. The material was peripheral blood, obtained 52 weeks after starting pembrolizumab.

This receptor carries the CDR3 CASSLAGVTKNEQFF. In nucleotide form, the sequence is TGTGCCAGCAGTCTAGCGGGAGTGACTAAAAATGAGCAGTTCTTC. In this chain, TRBV13 is recombined with TRBJ2-1, and 10 bases in between align with TRBD2. CDR1 PRHDT and CDR2 FYEKMQ are derived from the germline V gene (reference sequence). Taken from cysteine to phenylalanine, the CDR3 has 15 residues. Only CDR3 DNA remains: 45 bases, in frame from the first base. Relative to germline, V is missing 6 bases and J is missing 7 bases, with 9 bases of the junction outside any gene match.